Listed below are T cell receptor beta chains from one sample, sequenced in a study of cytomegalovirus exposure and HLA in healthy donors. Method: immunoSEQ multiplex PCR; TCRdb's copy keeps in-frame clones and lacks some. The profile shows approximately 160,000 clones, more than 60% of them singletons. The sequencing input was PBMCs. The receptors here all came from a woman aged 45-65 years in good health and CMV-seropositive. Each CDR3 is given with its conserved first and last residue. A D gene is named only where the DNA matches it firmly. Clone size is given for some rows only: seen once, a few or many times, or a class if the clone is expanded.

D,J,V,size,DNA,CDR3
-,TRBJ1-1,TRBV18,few,TGTGCCAGCAAGGGGGTGACCGAAGGCACTGAAGCTTTCTTT,CASKGVTEGTEAFF
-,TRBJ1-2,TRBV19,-,TGTGCCAGTAGTATAGCAGGGCATGGCTACACCTTC,CASSIAGHGYTF
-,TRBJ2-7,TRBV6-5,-,TGTGCCAGCAGTCCGATTGCCGAGTGGTACGAGCAGTACTTC,CASSPIAEWYEQYF
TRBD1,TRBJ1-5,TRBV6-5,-,TGTGCCAGCACCCCTCTAGGGGGCGAGCCCCAGCATTTT,CASTPLGGEPQHF
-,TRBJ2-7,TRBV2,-,TGTGCCAGCAGTTCGGGGTCGGGAGCCTACGAGCAGTACTTC,CASSSGSGAYEQYF
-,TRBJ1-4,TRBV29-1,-,TGCAGCGTTGGTGCAGCAACTAATGAAAAACTGTTTTTT,CSVGAATNEKLFF
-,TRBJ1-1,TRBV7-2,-,TGTGCCAGCAGCTTACAGGCCTCGAACACTGAAGCTTTCTTT,CASSLQASNTEAFF
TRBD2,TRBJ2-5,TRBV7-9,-,TGTGCCAGCAGCCTAGCGGGAGGGACGGAGACCCAGTACTTC,CASSLAGGTETQYF
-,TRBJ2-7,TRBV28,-,TGTGCCAGCAGGGGTGTGGGTGGAGGGCCGGGTCTGTACTTC,CASRGVGGGPGLYF
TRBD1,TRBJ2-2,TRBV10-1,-,TGCGCCAGCAGTACCGGACAGGGGAGGAACACCGGGGAGCTGTTTTTT,CASSTGQGRNTGELFF
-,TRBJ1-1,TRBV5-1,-,TGCGCCAGCAGCTTGGGATCTCGAGGGCATGAAGCTTTCTTT,CASSLGSRGHEAFF
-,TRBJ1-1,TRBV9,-,TGTGCCACCCACAGGGTAGTGAACACTGAAGCTTTCTTT,CATHRVVNTEAFF
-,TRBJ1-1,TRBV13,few,TGTGCCAGCAGCTTACGTATGAACACTGAAGCTTTCTTT,CASSLRMNTEAFF
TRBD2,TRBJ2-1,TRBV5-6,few,TGTGCCAGCAGCTTGGTAGCGGGGGGGCTGGATGAGCAGTTCTTC,CASSLVAGGLDEQFF
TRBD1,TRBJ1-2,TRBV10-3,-,TGTGCCATCAGTGAGTCCGGGGACAGGTCCGGCTACACCTTC,CAISESGDRSGYTF
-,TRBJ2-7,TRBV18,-,TGTGCCAGCTCACCGGAGCGTTCGGACGAGCAGTACTTC,CASSPERSDEQYF
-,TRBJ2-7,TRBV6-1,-,TGTGCCAGCACTTTTGAAAAGCGAGTCCCCTACGAGCAGTACTTC,CASTFEKRVPYEQYF
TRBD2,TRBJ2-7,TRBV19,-,TGTGCCAGTAGTGCGACTAGCGGGGGGCGGGGAGAGCAGTACTTC,CASSATSGGRGEQYF
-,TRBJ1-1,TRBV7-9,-,TGTGCCAGCAGCTCAACAGTGAACACTGAAGCTTTCTTT,CASSSTVNTEAFF
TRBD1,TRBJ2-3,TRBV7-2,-,TGTGCCAGCAGCTTAGACAGGGGTGGGGCAGATACGCAGTATTTT,CASSLDRGGADTQYF
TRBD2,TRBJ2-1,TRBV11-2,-,TGTGCCAGCAGCTCCGAGGGGGCTAGCGGGGGGGCCTACAATGAGCAGTTCTTC,CASSSEGASGGAYNEQFF
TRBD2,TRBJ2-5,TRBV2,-,TGTGCCAGCAGTGGGAGTCCCCTAGCGGGGCAAGAGACCCAGTACTTC,CASSGSPLAGQETQYF
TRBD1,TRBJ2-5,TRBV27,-,TGTGCCAGCAGCCAGGGGGCTGTGGAGACCCAGTACTTC,CASSQGAVETQYF
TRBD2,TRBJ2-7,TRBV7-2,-,TGTGCCAGCAGCCCGGCGGGGGTTTGGGAGCAGTACTTC,CASSPAGVWEQYF
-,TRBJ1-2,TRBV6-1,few,TGTGCCAGCAGTGAAGCCCGGGACTATGGCTACACCTTC,CASSEARDYGYTF
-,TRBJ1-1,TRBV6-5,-,TGTGCCAGCAGCTCCTCCCCAGGGGCCCGGGCTGAAGCTTTCTTT,CASSSSPGARAEAFF
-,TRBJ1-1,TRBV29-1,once,TGCAGCGTTGAGTGGGTAGCCACTGAAGCTTTCTTT,CSVEWVATEAFF
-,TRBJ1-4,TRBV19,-,TGTGCCAGTAGTATCGAGAGGGTAGCTAATGAAAAACTGTTTTTT,CASSIERVANEKLFF
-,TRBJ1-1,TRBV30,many,TGTGCCTGGAGTGGTCGAAGGGAGGGTGAAGCTTTCTTT,CAWSGRREGEAFF
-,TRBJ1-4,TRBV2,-,TGTGCCAGCAGTGGGGTCGGAGGACAGAATGAAAAACTGTTTTTT,CASSGVGGQNEKLFF
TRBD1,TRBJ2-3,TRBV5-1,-,TGCGCCAGCAGCCCGGACAGGAGCACAGATACGCAGTATTTT,CASSPDRSTDTQYF
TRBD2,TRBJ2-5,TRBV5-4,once,TGTGCCAGCAGCTCGTCTAGCGGGGCTGAGACCCAGTACTTC,CASSSSSGAETQYF